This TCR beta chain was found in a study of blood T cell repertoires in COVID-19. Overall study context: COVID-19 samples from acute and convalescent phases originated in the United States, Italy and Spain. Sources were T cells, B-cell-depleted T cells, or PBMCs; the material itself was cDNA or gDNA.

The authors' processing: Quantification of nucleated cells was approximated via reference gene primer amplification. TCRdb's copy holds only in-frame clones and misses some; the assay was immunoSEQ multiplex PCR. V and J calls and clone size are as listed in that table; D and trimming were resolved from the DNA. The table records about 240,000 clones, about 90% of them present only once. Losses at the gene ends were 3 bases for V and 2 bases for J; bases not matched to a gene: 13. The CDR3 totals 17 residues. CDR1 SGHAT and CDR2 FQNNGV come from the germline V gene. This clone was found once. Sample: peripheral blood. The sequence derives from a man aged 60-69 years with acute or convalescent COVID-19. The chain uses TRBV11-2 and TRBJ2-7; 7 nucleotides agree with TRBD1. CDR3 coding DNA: TGTGCCAGCAGCTTGGGGGTAGGGGGCCTCGTCACCTACGAGCAGTACTTC. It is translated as CASSLGVGGLVTYEQYF.